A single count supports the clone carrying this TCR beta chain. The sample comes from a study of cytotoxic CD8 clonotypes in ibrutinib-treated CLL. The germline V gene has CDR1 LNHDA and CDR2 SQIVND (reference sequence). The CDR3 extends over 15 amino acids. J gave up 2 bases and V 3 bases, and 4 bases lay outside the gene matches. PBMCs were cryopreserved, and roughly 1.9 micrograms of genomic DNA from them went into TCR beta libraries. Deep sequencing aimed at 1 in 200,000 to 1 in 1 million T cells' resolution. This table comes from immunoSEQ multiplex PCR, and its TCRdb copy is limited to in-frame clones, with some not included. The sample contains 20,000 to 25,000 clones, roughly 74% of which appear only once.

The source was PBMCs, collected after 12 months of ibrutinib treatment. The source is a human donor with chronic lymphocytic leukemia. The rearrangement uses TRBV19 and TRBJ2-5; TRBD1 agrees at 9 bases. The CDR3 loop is CASSMGDRVQETQYF. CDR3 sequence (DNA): TGTGCCAGTAGTATGGGGGACAGGGTTCAAGAGACCCAGTACTTC.